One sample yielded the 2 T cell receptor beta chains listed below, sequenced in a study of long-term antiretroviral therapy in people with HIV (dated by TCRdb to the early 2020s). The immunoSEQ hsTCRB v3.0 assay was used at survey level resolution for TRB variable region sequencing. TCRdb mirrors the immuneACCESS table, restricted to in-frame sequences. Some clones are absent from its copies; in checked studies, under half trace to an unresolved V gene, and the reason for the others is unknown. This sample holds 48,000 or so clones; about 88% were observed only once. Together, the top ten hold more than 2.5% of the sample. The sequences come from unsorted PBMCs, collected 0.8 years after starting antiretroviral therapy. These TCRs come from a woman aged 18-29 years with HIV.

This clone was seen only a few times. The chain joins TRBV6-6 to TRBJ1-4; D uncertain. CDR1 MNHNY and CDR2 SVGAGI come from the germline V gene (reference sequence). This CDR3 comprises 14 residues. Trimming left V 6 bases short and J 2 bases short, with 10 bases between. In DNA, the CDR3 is TGTGCCAGCAGCATATACGGGACTAATGAAAAACTGTTTTTT. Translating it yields CASSIYGTNEKLFF.

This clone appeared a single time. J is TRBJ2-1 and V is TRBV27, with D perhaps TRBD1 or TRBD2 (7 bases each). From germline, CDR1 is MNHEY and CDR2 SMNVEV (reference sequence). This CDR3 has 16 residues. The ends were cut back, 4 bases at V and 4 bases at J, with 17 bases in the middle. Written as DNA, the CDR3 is TGTGCCAGCAGTTCCCCCGACCAGGGGGGGTACAATGAGCAGTTCTTC. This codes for CASSSPDQGGYNEQFF.